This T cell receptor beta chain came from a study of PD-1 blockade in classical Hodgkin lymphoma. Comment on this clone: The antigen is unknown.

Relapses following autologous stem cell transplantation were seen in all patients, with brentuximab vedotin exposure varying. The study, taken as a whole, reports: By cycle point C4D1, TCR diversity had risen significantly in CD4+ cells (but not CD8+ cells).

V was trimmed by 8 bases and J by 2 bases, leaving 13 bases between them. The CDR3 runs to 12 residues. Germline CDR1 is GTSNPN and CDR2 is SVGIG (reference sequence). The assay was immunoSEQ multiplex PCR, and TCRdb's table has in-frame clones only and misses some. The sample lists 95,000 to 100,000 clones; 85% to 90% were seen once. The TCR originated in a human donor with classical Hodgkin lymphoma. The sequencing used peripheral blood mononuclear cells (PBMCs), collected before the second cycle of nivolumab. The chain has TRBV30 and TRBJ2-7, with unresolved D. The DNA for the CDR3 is TGTGCCGGAAAGAGCTCTCCCTACGAGCAGTACTTC. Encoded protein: CAGKSSPYEQYF.